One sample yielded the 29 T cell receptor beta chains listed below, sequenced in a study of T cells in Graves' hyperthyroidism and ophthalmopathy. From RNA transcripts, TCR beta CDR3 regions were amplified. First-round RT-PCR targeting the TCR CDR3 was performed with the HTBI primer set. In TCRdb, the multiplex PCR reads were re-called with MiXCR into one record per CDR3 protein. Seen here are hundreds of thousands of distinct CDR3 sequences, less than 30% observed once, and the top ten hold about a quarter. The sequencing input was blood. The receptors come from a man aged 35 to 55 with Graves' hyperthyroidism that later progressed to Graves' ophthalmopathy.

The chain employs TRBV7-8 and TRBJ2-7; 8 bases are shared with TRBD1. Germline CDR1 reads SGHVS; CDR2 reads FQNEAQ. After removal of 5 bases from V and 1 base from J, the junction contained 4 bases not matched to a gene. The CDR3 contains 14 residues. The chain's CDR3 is CASSPRDRSYEQYF. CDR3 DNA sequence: TGTGCCAGCAGCCCTAGGGACAGGTCCTACGAGCAGTACTTC.

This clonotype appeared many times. In DNA, the CDR3 is TGCGCCAGCAGCCCCGGACAGGGGAAGGACGAGCAGTACTTC. Protein product: CASSPGQGKDEQYF. The genes are TRBV5-1 and TRBJ2-7, with 9 bases fitting TRBD1. CDR3 length: 14 amino acids. Germline-derived CDR1 and CDR2 are SGHRS and YFSETQ. Trimming took 4 bases from V and 5 from J; bases not matched to a gene: 7.

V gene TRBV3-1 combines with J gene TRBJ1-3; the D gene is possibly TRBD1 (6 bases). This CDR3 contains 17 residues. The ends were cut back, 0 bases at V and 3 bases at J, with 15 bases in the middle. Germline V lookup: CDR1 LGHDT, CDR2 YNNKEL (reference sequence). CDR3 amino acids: CASSQDLRGALGNTIYF. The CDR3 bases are TGTGCCAGCAGCCAAGATTTGAGGGGGGCGCTTGGAAACACCATATATTTT.

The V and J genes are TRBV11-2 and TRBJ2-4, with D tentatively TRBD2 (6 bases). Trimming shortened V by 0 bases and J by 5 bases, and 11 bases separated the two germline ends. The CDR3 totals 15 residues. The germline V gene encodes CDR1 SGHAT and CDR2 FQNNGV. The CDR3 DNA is TGTGCCAGCAGCTTAGATGGGGGGAGAGAAAACATTCAGTACTTC. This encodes CASSLDGGRENIQYF.

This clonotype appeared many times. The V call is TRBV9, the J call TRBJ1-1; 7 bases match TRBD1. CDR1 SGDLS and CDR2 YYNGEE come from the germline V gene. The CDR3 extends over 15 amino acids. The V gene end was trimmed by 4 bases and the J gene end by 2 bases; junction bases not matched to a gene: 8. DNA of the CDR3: TGTGCCAGCAGCTTTCACAGGGGCGGCAACACTGAAGCTTTCTTT. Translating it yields CASSFHRGGNTEAFF.

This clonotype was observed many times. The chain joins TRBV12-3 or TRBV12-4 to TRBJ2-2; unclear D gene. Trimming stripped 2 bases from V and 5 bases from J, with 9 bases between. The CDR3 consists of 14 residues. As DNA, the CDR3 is TGTGCCAGCAGTTTATTACAGCCAACCGGGGAGCTGTTTTTT. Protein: CASSLLQPTGELFF.

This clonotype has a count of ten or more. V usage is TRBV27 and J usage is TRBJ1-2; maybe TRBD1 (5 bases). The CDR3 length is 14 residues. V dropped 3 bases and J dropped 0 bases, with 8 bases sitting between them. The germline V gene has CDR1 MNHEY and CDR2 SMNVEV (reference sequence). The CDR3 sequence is CASSFGRANYGYTF. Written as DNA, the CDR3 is TGTGCCAGCAGTTTTGGCAGGGCTAACTATGGCTACACCTTC.

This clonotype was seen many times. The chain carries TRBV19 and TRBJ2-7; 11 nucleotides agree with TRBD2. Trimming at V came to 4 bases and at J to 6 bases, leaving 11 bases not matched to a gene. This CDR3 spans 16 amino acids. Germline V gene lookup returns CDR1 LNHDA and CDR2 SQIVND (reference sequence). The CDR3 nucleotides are TGTGCCAGTAGTACTCAGGGTGTACTAGCGGGAGCCGAGCAGTACTTC. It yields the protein CASSTQGVLAGAEQYF.

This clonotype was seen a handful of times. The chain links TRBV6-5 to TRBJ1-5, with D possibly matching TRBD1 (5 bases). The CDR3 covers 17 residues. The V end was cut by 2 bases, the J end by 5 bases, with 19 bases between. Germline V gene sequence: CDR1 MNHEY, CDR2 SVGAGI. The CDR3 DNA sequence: TGTGCCAGCAGTTACACCCACCGGGGGGGGGGGGATCAGCCCCAGCATTTT. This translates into CASSYTHRGGGDQPQHF.

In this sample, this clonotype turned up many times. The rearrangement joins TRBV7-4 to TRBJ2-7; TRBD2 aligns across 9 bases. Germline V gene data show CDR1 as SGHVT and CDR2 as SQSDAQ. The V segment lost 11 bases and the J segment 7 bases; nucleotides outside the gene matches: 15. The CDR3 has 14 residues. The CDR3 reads CARQVGLALEEQYF. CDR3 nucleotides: TGTGCCCGCCAGGTCGGACTAGCGTTGGAAGAGCAGTACTTC. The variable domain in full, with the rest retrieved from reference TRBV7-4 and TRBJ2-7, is GAGVSQSPRYKVAKRGRDVALRCDSISGHVTLYWYRQTLGQGSEVLTYSQSDAQRDKSGRPSGRFSAERPERSVSTLKIQRTEQGDSAVYLCARQVGLALEEQYFGPGTRLTVT.

As DNA, the CDR3 is TGTGCCAGCAGTGTCAACTCACAGGGCTTGGGCTATGGCTACACCTTC. Residues: CASSVNSQGLGYGYTF. The chain has TRBV12-3 or TRBV12-4 and TRBJ1-2; perhaps TRBD1 as D (6 bases). The CDR3 runs to 16 residues. The V end lost 5 bases, the J end lost 4 bases, and 20 bases lay between the germline ends.

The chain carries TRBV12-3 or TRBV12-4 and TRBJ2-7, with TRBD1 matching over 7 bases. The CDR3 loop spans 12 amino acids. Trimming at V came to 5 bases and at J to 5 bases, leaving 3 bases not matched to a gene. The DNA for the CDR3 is TGTGCCAGCAGTCCGGACAGGAACGAGCAGTACTTC. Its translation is CASSPDRNEQYF.

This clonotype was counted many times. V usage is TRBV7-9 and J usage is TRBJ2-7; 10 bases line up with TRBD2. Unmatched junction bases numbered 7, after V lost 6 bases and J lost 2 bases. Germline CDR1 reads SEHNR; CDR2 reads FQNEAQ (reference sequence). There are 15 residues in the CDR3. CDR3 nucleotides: TGTGCCAGCAGTCATGGACTAGCGGAGGCCTACGAGCAGTACTTC. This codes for CASSHGLAEAYEQYF.

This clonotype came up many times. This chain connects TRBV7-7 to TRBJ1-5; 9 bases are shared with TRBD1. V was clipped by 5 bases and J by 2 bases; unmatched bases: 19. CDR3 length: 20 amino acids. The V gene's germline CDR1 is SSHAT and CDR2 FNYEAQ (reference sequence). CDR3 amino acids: CASSPHPGTGSNGGNQPQHF. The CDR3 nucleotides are TGTGCCAGCAGCCCTCACCCCGGGACAGGGTCTAACGGGGGCAATCAGCCCCAGCATTTT.

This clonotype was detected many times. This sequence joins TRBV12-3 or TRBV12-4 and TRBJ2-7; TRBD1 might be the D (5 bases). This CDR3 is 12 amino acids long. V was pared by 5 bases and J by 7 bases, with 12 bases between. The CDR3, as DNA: TGTGCCAGCAGTCCCAGGGTGGGGGAGCAGTACTTC. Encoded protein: CASSPRVGEQYF.

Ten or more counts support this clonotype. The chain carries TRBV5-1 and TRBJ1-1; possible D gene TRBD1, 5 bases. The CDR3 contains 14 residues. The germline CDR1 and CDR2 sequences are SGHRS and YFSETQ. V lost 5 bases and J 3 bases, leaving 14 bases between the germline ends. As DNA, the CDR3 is TGCGCCAGCAGGGTAGACAGCGTTGACACTGAAGCTTTCTTT. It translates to CASRVDSVDTEAFF.

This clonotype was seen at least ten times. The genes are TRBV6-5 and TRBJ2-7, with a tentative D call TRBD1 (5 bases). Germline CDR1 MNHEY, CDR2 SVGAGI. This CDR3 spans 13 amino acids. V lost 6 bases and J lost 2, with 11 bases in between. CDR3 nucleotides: TGTGCCAGCAGCCAGGACATCCCCTACGAGCAGTACTTC. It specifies CASSQDIPYEQYF.

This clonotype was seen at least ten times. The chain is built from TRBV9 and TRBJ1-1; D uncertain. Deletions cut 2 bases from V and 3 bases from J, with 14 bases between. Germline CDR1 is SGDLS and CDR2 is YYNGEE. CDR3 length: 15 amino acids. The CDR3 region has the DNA TGTGCCAGCAGCGTCAGTTTAGAGGGTGACACTGAAGCTTTCTTT. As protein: CASSVSLEGDTEAFF.

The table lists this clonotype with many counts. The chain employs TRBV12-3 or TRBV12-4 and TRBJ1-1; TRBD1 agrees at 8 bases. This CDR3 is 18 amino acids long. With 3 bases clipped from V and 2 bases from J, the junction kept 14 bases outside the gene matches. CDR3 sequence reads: CASSFPDRGRRFNTEAFF. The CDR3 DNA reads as TGTGCCAGCAGTTTCCCCGACAGGGGCCGTCGTTTTAACACTGAAGCTTTCTTT.

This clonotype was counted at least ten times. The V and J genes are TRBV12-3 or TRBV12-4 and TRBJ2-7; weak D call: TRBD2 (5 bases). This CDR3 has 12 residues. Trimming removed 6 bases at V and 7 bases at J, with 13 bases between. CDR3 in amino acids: CASRVYSGEQYF. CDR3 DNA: TGTGCCAGCAGAGTTTATTCGGGGGAGCAGTACTTC.

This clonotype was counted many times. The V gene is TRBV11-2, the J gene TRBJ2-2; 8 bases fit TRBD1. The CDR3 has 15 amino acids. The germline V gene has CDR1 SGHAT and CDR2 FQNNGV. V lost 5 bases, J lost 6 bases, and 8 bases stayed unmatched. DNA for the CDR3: TGTGCCAGCAGCCCCCGGACAGGGTTCTCCGGGGAGCTGTTTTTT. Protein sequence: CASSPRTGFSGELFF.

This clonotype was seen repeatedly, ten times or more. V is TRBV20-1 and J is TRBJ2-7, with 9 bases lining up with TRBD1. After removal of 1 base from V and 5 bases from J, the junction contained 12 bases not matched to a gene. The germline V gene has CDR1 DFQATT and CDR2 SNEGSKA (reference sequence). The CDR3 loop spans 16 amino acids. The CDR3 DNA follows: TGCAGTGCTAGAGGGGTGGGAGGACAGGGGATGAACGAGCAGTACTTC. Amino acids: CSARGVGGQGMNEQYF.

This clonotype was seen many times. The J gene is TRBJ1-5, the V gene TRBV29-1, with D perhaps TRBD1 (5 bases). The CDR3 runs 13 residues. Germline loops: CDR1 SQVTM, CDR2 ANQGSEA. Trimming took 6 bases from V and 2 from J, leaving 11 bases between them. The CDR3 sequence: CSVAGYGNQPQHF. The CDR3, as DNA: TGCAGCGTCGCAGGGTACGGCAATCAGCCCCAGCATTTT.

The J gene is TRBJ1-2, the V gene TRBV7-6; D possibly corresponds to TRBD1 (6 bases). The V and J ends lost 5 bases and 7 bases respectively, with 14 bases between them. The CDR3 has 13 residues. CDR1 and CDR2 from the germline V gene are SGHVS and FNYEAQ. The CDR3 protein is CASSGVGGGGYTF. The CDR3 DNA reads TGTGCCAGCAGCGGAGTGGGGGGCGGTGGCTACACCTTC.

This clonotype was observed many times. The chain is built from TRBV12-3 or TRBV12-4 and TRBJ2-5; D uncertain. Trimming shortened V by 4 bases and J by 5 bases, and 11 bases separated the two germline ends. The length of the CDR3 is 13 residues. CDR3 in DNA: TGTGCCAGCAGTTCGGACGGACCGGAGACCCAGTACTTC. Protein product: CASSSDGPETQYF.

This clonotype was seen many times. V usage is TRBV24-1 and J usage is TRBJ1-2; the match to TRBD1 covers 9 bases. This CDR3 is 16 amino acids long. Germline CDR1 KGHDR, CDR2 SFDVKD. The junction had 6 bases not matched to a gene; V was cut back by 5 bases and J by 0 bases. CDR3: CATSADRGKTNYGYTF. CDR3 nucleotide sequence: TGTGCCACCAGTGCGGACAGGGGAAAGACTAACTATGGCTACACCTTC.

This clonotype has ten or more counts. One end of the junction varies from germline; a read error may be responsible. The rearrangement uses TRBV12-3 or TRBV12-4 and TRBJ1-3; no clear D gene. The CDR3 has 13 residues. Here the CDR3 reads CASRPRAPNTTYF. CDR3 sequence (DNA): TGTGCCAGCAGGCCCCGGGCTCCAAACACCACATATTTT.

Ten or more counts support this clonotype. The CDR3 DNA sequence: TGTGCCTGGACTGCTACTCACACCGGGGAGCTGTTTTTT. Protein: CAWTATHTGELFF. The genes are TRBV30 and TRBJ2-2; D remains ambiguous. Per the germline V gene, CDR1 is GTSNPN and CDR2 is SVGIG (reference sequence). The length of the CDR3 is 13 residues. The V end was cut by 4 bases, the J end by 3 bases, with 9 bases between.

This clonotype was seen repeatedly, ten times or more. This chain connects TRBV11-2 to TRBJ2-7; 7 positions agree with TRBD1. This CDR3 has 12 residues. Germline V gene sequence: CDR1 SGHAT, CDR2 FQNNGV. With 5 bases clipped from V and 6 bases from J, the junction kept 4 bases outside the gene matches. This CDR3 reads CASSHGQVEQYF. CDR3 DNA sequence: TGTGCCAGCAGCCATGGACAGGTCGAGCAGTACTTC. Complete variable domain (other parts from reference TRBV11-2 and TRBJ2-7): EAGVAQSPRYKIIEKRQSVAFWCNPISGHATLYWYQQILGQGPKLLIQFQNNGVVDDSQLPKDRFSAERLKGVDSTLKIQPAKLEDSAVYLCASSHGQVEQYFGPGTRLTVT.